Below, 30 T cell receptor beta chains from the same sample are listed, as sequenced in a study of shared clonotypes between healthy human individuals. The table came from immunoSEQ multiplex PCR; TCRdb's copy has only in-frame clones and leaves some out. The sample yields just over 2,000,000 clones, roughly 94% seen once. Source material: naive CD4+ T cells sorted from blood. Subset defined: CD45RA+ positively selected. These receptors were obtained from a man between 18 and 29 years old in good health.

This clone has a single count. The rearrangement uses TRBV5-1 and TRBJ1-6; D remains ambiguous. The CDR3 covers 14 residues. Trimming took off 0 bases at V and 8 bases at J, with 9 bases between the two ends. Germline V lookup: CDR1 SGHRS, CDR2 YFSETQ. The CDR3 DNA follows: TGCGCCAGCAGCTTGGTCTCGGTCGATTCACCCCTCCACTTT. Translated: CASSLVSVDSPLHF.

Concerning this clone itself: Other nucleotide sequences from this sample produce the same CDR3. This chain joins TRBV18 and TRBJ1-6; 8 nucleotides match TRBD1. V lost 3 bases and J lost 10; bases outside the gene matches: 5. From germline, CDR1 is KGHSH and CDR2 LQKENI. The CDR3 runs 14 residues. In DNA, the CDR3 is TGTGCCAGCTCACCCGGGACAGGCGGCTCACCCCTCCACTTT. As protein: CASSPGTGGSPLHF.

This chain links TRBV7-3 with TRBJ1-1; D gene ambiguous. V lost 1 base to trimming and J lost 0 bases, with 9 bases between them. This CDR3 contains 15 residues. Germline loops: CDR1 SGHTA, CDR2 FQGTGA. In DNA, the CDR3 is TGTGCCAGCAGCTTAAGTGTATACATGAACACTGAAGCTTTCTTT. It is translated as CASSLSVYMNTEAFF.

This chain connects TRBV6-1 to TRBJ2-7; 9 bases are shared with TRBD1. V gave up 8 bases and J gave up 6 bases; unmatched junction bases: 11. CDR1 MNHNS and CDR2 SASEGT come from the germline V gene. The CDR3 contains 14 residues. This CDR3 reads CASSPGQGLFEQYF. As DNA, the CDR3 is TGTGCCAGCTCACCGGGACAGGGCCTCTTCGAGCAGTACTTC.

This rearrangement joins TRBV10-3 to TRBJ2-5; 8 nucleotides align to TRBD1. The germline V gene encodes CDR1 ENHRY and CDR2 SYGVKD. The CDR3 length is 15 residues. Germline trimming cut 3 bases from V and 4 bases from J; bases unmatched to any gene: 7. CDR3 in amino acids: CAISDWDRNSETQYF. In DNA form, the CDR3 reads TGTGCCATCAGTGACTGGGACAGGAATTCAGAGACCCAGTACTTC.

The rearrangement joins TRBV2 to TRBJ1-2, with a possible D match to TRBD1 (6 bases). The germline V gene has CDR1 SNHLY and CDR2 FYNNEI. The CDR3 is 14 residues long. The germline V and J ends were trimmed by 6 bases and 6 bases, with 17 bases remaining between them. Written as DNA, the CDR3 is TGTGCCAGCAGGGGGGTAGGCCCAGGGGATGGCTACACCTTC. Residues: CASRGVGPGDGYTF.

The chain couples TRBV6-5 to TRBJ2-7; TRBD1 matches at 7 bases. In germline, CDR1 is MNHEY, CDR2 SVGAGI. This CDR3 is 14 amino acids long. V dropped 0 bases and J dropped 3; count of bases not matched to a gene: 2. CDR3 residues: CASSYSDRDYEQYF. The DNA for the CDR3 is TGTGCCAGCAGTTACTCCGACAGGGACTACGAGCAGTACTTC.

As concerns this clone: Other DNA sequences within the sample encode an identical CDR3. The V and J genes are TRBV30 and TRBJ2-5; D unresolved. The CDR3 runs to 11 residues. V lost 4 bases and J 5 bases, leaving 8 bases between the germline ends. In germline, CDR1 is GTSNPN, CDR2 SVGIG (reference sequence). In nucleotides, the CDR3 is TGTGCCTGGAATTCCCGGGAGACCCAGTACTTC. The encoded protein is CAWNSRETQYF.

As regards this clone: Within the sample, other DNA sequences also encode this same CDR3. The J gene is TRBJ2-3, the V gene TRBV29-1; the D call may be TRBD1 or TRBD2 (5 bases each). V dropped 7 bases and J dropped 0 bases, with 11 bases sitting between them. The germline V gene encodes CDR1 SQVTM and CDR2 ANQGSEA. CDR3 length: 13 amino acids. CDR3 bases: TGCAGCGCATCAGGGAGCAGCACAGATACGCAGTATTTT. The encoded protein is CSASGSSTDTQYF.

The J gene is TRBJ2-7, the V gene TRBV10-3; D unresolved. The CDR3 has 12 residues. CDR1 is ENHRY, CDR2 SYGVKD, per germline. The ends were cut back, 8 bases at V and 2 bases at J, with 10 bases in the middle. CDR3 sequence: CAISQTPYEQYF. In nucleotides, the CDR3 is TGTGCCATCTCACAGACGCCCTACGAGCAGTACTTC.

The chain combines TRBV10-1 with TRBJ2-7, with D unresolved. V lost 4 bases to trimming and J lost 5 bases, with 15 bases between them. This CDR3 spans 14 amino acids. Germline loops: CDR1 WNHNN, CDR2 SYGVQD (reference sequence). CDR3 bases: TGCGCCAGCAGTGGAGGCGCTGGCGCCCACGAGCAGTACTTC. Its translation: CASSGGAGAHEQYF.

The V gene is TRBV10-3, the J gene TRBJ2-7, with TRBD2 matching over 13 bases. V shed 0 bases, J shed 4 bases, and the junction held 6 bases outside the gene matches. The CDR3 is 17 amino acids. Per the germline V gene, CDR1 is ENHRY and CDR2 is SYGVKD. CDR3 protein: CAISESRLAGGSYEQYF. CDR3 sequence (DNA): TGTGCCATCAGTGAGTCCCGACTAGCGGGAGGATCTTACGAGCAGTACTTC.

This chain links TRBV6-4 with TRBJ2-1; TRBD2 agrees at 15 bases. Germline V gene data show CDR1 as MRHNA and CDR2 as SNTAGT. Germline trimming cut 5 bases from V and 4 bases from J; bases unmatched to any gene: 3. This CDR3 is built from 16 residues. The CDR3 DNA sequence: TGTGCCAGCAGTTCGGGGACTAGCGGGGGGTACAATGAGCAGTTCTTC. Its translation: CASSSGTSGGYNEQFF.

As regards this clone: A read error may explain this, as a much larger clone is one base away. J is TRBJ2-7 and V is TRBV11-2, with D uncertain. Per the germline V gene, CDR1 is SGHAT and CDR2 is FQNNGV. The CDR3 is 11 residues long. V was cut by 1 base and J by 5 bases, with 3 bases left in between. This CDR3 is CASSLANEQYF. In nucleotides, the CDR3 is TGTGCCAGCAGCTTAGCTAACGAGCAGTACTTC.

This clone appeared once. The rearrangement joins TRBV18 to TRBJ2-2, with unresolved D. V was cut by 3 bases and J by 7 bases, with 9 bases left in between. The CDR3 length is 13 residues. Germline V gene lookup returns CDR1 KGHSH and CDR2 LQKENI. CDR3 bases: TGTGCCAGCTCACCTAGAACGATCGGGGAGCTGTTTTTT. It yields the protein CASSPRTIGELFF.

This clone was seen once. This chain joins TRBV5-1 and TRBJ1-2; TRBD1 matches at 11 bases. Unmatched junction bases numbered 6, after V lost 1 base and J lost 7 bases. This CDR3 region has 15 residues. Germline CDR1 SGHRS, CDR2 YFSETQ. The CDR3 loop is CASSLFGTGGSGYTF. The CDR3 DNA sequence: TGCGCCAGCAGCTTGTTTGGGACAGGGGGTTCTGGCTACACCTTC.

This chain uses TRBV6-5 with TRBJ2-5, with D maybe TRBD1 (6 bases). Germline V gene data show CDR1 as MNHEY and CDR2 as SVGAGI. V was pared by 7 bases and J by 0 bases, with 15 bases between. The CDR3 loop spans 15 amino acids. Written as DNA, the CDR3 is TGTGCCAGCACCGACAGGTCCTCGTACCAAGAGACCCAGTACTTC. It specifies CASTDRSSYQETQYF.

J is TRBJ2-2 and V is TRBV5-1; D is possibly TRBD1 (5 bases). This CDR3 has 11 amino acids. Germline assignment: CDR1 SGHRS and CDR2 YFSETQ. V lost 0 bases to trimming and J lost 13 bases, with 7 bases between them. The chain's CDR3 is CASSLADMLFF. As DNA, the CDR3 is TGCGCCAGCAGCTTGGCGGACATGCTGTTTTTT. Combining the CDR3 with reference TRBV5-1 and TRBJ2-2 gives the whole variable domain KAGVTQTPRYLIKTRGQQVTLSCSPISGHRSVSWYQQTPGQGLQFLFEYFSETQRNKGNFPGRFSGRQFSNSRSEMNVSTLELGDSALYLCASSLADMLFFGEGSRLTVL.

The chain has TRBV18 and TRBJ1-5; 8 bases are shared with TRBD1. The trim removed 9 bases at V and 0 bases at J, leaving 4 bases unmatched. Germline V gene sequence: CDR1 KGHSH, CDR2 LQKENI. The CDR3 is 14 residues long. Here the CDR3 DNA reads TGTGCCAGTCAAGGGACAGGTAGCAATCAGCCCCAGCATTTT. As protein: CASQGTGSNQPQHF. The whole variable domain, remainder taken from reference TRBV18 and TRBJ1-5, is NAGVMQNPRHLVRRRGQEARLRCSPMKGHSHVYWYRQLPEEGLKFMVYLQKENIIDESGMPKERFSAEFPKEGPSILRIQQVVRGDSAAYFCASQGTGSNQPQHFGDGTRLSIL.

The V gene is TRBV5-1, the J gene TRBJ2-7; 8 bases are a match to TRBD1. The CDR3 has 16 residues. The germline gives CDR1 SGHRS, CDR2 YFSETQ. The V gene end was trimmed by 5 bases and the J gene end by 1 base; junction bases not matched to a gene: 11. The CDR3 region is CASSSRTGSLSYEQYF. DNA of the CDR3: TGCGCCAGCAGTTCGAGGACAGGGAGCCTTTCCTACGAGCAGTACTTC.

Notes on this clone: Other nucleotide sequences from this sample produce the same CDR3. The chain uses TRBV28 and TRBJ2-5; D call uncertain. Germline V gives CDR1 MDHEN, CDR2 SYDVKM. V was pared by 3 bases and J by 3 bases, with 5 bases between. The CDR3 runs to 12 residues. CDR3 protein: CASSLLKETQYF. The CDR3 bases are TGTGCCAGCAGTTTGCTCAAAGAGACCCAGTACTTC.

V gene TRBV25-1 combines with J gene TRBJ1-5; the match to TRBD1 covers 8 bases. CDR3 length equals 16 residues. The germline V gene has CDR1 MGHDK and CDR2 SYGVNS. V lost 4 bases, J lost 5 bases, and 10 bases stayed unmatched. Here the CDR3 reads CASSASDRGPHQPQHF. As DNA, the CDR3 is TGTGCCAGCAGTGCCTCCGACAGGGGCCCACATCAGCCCCAGCATTTT.

CDR3 protein: CASSLARPGQETQYF. The CDR3 region has the DNA TGTGCCAGCAGCTTAGCTCGCCCAGGGCAAGAGACCCAGTACTTC. The chain employs TRBV7-9 and TRBJ2-5; a weak D match, TRBD1 (5 bases). The CDR3 is 15 residues long. CDR1 and CDR2 from the germline V gene are SEHNR and FQNEAQ (reference sequence). V was pared by 0 bases and J by 2 bases, with 10 bases between.

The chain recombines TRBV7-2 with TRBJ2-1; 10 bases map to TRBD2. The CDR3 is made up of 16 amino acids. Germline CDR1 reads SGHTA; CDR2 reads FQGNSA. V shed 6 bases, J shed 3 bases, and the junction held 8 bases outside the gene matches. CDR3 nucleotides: TGTGCCAGCAGGCAGGGGACTAGCGACTTCTACAATGAGCAGTTCTTC. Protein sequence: CASRQGTSDFYNEQFF.

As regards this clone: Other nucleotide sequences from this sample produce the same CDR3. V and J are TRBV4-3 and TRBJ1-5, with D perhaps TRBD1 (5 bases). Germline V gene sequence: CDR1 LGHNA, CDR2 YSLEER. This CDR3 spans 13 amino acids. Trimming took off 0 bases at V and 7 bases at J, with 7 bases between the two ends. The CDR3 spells CASSQDRGQPQHF. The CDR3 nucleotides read TGCGCCAGCAGCCAAGATAGGGGCCAGCCCCAGCATTTT.

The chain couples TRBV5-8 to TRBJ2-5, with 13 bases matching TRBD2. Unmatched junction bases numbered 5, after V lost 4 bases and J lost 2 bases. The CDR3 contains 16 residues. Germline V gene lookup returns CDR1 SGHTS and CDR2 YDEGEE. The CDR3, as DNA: TGTGCCAGCAGCCCCGGGACTAGCGGGGAACAAGAGACCCAGTACTTC. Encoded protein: CASSPGTSGEQETQYF.

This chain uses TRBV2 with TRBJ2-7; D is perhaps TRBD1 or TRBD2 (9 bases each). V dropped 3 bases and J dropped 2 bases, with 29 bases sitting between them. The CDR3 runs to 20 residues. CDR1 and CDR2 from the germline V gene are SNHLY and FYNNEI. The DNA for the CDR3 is TGTGCCAGCAGTGATGAGGACGGGACAGGGCCGTCTAGCGGGACCTACGAGCAGTACTTC. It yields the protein CASSDEDGTGPSSGTYEQYF.

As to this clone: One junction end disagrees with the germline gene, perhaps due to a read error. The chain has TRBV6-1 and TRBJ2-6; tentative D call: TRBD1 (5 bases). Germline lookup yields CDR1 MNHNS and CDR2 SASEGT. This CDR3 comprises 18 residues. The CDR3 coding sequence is TGTGCCAGCAGTGATGGACACTTTTCCCTCTCTGGGGCCGACGTCCTGACTTTC. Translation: CASSDGHFSLSGADVLTF.

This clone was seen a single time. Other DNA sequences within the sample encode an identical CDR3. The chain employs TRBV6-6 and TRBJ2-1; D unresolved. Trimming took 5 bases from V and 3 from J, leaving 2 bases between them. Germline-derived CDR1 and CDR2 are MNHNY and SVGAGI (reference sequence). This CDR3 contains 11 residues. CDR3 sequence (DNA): TGTGCCAGCAGTCTCTACAATGAGCAGTTCTTC. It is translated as CASSLYNEQFF.

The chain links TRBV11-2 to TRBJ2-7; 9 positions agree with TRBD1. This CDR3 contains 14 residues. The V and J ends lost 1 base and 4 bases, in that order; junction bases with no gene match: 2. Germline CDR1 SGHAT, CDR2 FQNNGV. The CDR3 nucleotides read TGTGCCAGCAGCTTAGCGGGACAGGGATACGAGCAGTACTTC. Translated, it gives CASSLAGQGYEQYF.